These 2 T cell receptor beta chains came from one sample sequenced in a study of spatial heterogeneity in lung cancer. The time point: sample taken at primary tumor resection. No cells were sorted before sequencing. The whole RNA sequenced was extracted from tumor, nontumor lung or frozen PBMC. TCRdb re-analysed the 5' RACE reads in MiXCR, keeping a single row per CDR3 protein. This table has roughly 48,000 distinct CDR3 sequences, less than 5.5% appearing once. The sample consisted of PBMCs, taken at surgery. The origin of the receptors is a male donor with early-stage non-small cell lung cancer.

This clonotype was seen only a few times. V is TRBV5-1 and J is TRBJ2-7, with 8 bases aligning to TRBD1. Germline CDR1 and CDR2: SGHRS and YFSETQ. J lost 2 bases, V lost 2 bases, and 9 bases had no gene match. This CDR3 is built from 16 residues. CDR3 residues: CASSLMVGQAAYEQYF. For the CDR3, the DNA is TGCGCCAGCAGCTTAATGGTGGGACAGGCGGCCTACGAGCAGTACTTC. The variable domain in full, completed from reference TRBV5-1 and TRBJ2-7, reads KAGVTQTPRYLIKTRGQQVTLSCSPISGHRSVSWYQQTPGQGLQFLFEYFSETQRNKGNFPGRFSGRQFSNSRSEMNVSTLELGDSALYLCASSLMVGQAAYEQYFGPGTRLTVT.

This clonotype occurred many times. The CDR3 region has the DNA TGTGCCAGCAGTTACGGGGCGGGGGAGCAGTATTTT. Translation: CASSYGAGEQYF. The chain combines TRBV6-5 with TRBJ2-3; 7 bases line up with TRBD2. This CDR3 comprises 12 residues. Trimming took 2 bases from V and 11 from J; bases not matched to a gene: 4. Germline CDR1 reads MNHEY; CDR2 reads SVGAGI.